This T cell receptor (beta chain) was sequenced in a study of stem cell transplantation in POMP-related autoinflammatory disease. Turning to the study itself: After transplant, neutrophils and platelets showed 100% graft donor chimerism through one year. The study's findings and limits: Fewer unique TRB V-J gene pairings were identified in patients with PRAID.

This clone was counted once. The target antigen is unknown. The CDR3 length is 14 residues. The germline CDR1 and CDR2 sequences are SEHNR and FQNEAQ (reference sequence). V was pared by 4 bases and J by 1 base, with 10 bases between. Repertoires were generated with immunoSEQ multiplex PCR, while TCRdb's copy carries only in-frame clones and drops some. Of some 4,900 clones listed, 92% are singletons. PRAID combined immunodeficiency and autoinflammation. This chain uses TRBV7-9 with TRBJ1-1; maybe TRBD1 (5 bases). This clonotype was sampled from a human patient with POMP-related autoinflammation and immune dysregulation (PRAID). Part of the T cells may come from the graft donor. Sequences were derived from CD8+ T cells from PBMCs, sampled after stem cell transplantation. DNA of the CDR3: TGTGCCAGCAGCTCTATGACAGAGAACACTGAAGCTTTCTTT. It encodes CASSSMTENTEAFF.